This T cell receptor beta chain was observed in a study of T-cell memory formation after mild COVID-19. Overall study: In these data, TCR clusters were largely donor specific.

TCRdb re-analysed the 5' RACE reads in MiXCR, keeping a single row per CDR3 protein. The sample shows roughly 170,000 distinct CDR3 sequences, 20% to 25% of them seen only once. Trimming took 5 bases from V and 0 from J, leaving 11 bases between them. This CDR3 contains 15 residues. Looked up from germline, CDR1 is MDHEN and CDR2 is SYDVKM. The specimen sequenced was PBMCs or a T cell subset sorted from them (not recorded which). The sequence came from an adult woman who had mild COVID-19 (a few samples of this study predate the infection). Cell type and time point are not known. V gene TRBV28 combines with J gene TRBJ2-1, with D perhaps TRBD1 (7 bases). The CDR3, as DNA: TGTGCCAGCAGTCCCCAGGGGGGCTCCTACAATGAGCAGTTCTTC. This encodes CASSPQGGSYNEQFF.